This T cell receptor (beta chain) was identified in a study of cytomegalovirus exposure and HLA in healthy donors. It was with 60 Vbeta and 13 Jbeta primers that the PCR ran. Only in-frame clones appear in the TCRdb table, and some are missing; sequencing was by immunoSEQ multiplex PCR. The data show 90,000 to 120,000 clones, about 80% seen once. The CDR3 extends over 14 amino acids. Germline trimming cut 2 bases from V and 2 bases from J; bases unmatched to any gene: 5. CDR1 GTSNPN and CDR2 SVGIG come from the germline V gene (reference sequence). This chain connects TRBV30 to TRBJ2-7, with 8 nucleotides matching TRBD1. Sample: PBMCs. The sequence was obtained from a woman aged 18-29 years in good health and CMV-seropositive. Here the CDR3 reads CAWSLWDRTYEQYF. The CDR3 DNA reads as TGTGCCTGGAGTCTTTGGGACAGGACCTACGAGCAGTACTTC.